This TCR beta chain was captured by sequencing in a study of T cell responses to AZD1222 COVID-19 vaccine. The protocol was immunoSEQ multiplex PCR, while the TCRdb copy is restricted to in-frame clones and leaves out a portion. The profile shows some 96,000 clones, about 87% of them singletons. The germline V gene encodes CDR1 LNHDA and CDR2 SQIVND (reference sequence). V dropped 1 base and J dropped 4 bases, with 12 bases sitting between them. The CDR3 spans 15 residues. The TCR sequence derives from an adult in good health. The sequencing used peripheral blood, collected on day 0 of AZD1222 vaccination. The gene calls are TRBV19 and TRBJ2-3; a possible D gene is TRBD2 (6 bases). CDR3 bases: TGTGCCAGTAGTATAGGTCTCAGACTAGCAGATACGCAGTATTTT. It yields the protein CASSIGLRLADTQYF.